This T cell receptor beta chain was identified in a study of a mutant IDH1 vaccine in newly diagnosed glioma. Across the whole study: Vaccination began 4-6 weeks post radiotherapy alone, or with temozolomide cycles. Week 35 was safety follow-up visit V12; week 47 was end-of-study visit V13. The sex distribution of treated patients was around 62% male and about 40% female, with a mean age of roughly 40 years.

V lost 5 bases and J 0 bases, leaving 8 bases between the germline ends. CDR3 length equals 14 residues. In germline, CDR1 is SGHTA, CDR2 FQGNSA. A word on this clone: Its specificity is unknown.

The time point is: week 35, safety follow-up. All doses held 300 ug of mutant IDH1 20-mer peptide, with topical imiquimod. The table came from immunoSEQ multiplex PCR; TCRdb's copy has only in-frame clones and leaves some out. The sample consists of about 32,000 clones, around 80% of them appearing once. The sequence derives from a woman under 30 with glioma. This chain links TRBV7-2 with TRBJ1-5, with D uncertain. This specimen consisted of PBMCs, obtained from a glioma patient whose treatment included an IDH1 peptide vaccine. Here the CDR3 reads CASSRRDSNQPQHF. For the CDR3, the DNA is TGTGCCAGCAGCCGACGGGATAGCAATCAGCCCCAGCATTTT.